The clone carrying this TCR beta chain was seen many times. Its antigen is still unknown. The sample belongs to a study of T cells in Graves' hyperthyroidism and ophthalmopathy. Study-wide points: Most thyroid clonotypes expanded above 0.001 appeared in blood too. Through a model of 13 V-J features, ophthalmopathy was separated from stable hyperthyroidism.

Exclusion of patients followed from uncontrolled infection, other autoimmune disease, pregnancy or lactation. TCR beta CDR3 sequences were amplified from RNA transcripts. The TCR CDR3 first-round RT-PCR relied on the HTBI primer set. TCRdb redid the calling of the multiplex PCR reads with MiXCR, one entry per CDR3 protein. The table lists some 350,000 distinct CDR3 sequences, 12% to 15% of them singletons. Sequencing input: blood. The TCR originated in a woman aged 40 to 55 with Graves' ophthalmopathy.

The chain's CDR3 is CASSPAGWDRGYNEQFF. The CDR3 region has the DNA TGTGCCAGCAGCCCTGCTGGTTGGGACAGGGGATACAATGAGCAGTTCTTC. The chain employs TRBV3-1 and TRBJ2-1; TRBD1 aligns across 10 bases. After removal of 4 bases from V and 4 bases from J, the junction contained 10 bases not matched to a gene. The germline V gene encodes CDR1 LGHDT and CDR2 YNNKEL (reference sequence). The CDR3 contains 17 residues.